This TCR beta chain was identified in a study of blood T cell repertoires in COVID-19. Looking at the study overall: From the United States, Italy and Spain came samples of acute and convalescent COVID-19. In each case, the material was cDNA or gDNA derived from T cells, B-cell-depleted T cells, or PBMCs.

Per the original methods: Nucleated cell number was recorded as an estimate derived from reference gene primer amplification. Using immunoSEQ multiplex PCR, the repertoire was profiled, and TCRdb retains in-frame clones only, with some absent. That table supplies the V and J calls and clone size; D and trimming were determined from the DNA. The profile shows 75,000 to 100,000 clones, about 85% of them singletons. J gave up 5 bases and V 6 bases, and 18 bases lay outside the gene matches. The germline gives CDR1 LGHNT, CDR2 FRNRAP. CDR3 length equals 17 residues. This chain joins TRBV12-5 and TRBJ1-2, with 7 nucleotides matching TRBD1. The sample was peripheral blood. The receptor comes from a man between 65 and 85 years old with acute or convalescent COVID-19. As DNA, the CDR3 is TGTGCTAGTGGCCTTACTTCAATTCTGACAGGGAGGTATGGCTACACCTTC. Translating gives CASGLTSILTGRYGYTF.